The 23 T cell receptor beta chains below were found in one sample sequenced in a study of T cells in tuberculosis. Assay used: immunoSEQ multiplex PCR; TCRdb lists only in-frame clones, some missing. The sample contains about 35,000 clones, just under 95% of which appear only once. The sample comprised PBMCs. The receptors originated from a donor aged 10 to 29 with latent tuberculosis or without tuberculosis infection. Some clones in this sample may be carry-over from other donors' samples.

This chain uses TRBV5-1 with TRBJ2-2, with a weak D call TRBD1 (6 bases). Looked up from germline, CDR1 is SGHRS and CDR2 is YFSETQ. CDR3 size: 15 residues. V was cut by 1 base and J by 6 bases, with 13 bases left in between. CDR3 nucleotide sequence: TGCGCCAGCAGCTTGTACGCAGGGGTGCCCGGGGAGCTGTTTTTT. Protein product: CASSLYAGVPGELFF.

This sequence joins TRBV30 and TRBJ2-4, with TRBD2 as a possible D gene (5 bases). The V end lost 2 bases, the J end lost 0 bases, and 14 bases lay between the germline ends. The CDR3 runs 16 residues. CDR1 is GTSNPN and CDR2 is SVGIG in the germline V gene (reference sequence). The CDR3 region has the DNA TGTGCCTGGAGTCCCCTAGGACTGATAGCCAAAAACATTCAGTACTTC. Translation: CAWSPLGLIAKNIQYF.

The chain joins TRBV6-6 to TRBJ2-1, with 8 bases aligning to TRBD1. The length of the CDR3 is 15 residues. Germline V gives CDR1 MNHNY, CDR2 SVGAGI (reference sequence). V gave up 6 bases and J gave up 1 base; unmatched junction bases: 5. CDR3: CASRPTGASYNEQFF. Written as DNA, the CDR3 is TGTGCCAGCAGGCCGACAGGGGCGTCCTACAATGAGCAGTTCTTC.

The V and J genes are TRBV7-2 and TRBJ2-3, with TRBD2 identical over 7 bases. The CDR3 runs to 20 residues. Looked up from germline, CDR1 is SGHTA and CDR2 is FQGNSA. V shed 0 bases and J 4 bases; nucleotides not matched to a gene: 19. The CDR3 sequence is CASSLAFLAVSRGEADTQYF. The CDR3 DNA is TGTGCCAGCAGCTTAGCTTTCCTAGCGGTGTCAAGGGGAGAGGCAGATACGCAGTATTTT.

V gene TRBV10-2 combines with J gene TRBJ1-2; the D is unclear. Between the trimmed V and J ends, which lost 9 bases and 7 bases, there was a span of 18 bases. The CDR3 is 13 amino acids. Germline-derived CDR1 and CDR2 are WSHSY and SAAADI. CDR3 amino acids: CASQREGSRGYTF. CDR3 in DNA: TGCGCCAGTCAGAGGGAGGGCTCTCGTGGCTACACCTTC.

The CDR3 is CASSPLRGVNTQYF. The DNA of the CDR3 is TGTGCCAGCAGCCCCTTACGGGGGGTGAATACGCAGTATTTT. The chain joins TRBV7-8 to TRBJ2-3, with 7 positions matching TRBD2. This CDR3 comprises 14 residues. Germline trimming cut 5 bases from V and 7 bases from J; bases unmatched to any gene: 9. CDR1 SGHVS and CDR2 FQNEAQ come from the germline V gene.

This chain connects TRBV6-5 to TRBJ2-5, with 7 bases fitting TRBD2. CDR3 length: 16 residues. The germline V gene has CDR1 MNHEY and CDR2 SVGAGI. Unmatched junction bases numbered 9, after V lost 0 bases and J lost 5 bases. The CDR3 nucleotides read TGTGCCAGCAGTTACTCGATGGCTAGCGGAAGGGAGACCCAGTACTTC. Its protein is CASSYSMASGRETQYF.

The V and J genes are TRBV5-1 and TRBJ1-2; D remains ambiguous. Germline-derived CDR1 and CDR2 are SGHRS and YFSETQ. The V gene lost 1 base and the J gene lost 2 bases, with 9 bases spanning the gap. The CDR3 runs 14 residues. CDR3 sequence (DNA): TGCGCCAGCAGCTTGATCCCAGTCAACTATGGCTACACCTTC. Translation: CASSLIPVNYGYTF.

The chain employs TRBV19 and TRBJ2-7; TRBD1 matches 7 bases. After removal of 4 bases from V and 6 bases from J, the junction contained 21 bases not matched to a gene. The CDR3 is 18 amino acids. The germline gives CDR1 LNHDA, CDR2 SQIVND (reference sequence). The CDR3 DNA sequence: TGTGCCAGTAGTACCTCCTCGACAGGGCCGTTAGCTGGTGGCGAGCAGTACTTC. This translates into CASSTSSTGPLAGGEQYF.

V usage is TRBV2 and J usage is TRBJ2-3; 9 bases map to TRBD1. The CDR3 is made up of 15 amino acids. The V gene end was trimmed by 4 bases and the J gene end by 3 bases; junction bases not matched to a gene: 5. Germline assignment: CDR1 SNHLY and CDR2 FYNNEI. The CDR3 coding sequence is TGTGCCAGCAGTGGGGGGACAGGGAGAACAGATACGCAGTATTTT. Its translation is CASSGGTGRTDTQYF.

This chain links TRBV7-8 with TRBJ2-1, with 9 bases fitting TRBD2. From germline, CDR1 is SGHVS and CDR2 FQNEAQ. This CDR3 spans 14 amino acids. V lost 8 bases and J lost 4; bases outside the gene matches: 6. CDR3 coding DNA: TGTGCCAGCGGCCCTAGCGGGGTTTACAATGAGCAGTTCTTC. It specifies CASGPSGVYNEQFF. The full variable domain, its missing parts supplied by reference TRBV7-8 and TRBJ2-1, is GAGVSQSPRYKVAKRGQDVALRCDPISGHVSLFWYQQALGQGPEFLTYFQNEAQLDKSGLPSDRFFAERPEGSVSTLKIQRTQQEDSAVYLCASGPSGVYNEQFFGPGTRLTVL.

The chain has TRBV29-1 and TRBJ2-1; 9 bases fit TRBD1. The CDR3 has 14 amino acids. Germline V gene sequence: CDR1 SQVTM, CDR2 ANQGSEA. The junction had 8 bases not matched to a gene; V was cut back by 7 bases and J by 4 bases. In nucleotides, the CDR3 is TGCAGCGAGGGTGGACAGGGGAGTTACAATGAGCAGTTCTTC. Amino acids: CSEGGQGSYNEQFF.

The genes are TRBV15 and TRBJ2-7; 9 bases fit TRBD1. The CDR3 sequence is 17 residues long. The V gene's germline CDR1 is LNHNV and CDR2 YYDKDF (reference sequence). Germline trimming cut 0 bases from V and 2 bases from J; bases unmatched to any gene: 8. CDR3 DNA: TGTGCCACCAGCAGAGATTGGTTGGGACAGGGACCCTACGAGCAGTACTTC. Encoded protein: CATSRDWLGQGPYEQYF.

V is TRBV4-2 and J is TRBJ2-5; 7 bases map to TRBD1. V gave up 0 bases and J gave up 4 bases; unmatched junction bases: 5. The CDR3 sequence is 15 residues long. The germline gives CDR1 LGHNA, CDR2 YNFKEQ. CDR3 in amino acids: CASSQEQGLRETQYF. Written as DNA, the CDR3 is TGTGCCAGCAGCCAAGAACAGGGGTTAAGAGAGACCCAGTACTTC.

This sequence joins TRBV9 and TRBJ1-5; a possible D gene is TRBD1 (5 bases). CDR1 SGDLS and CDR2 YYNGEE come from the germline V gene. V lost 2 bases, J lost 9 bases, and 9 bases lay in between. The CDR3 length is 12 residues. This chain's CDR3 is CASSVGGGPQHF. CDR3 in DNA: TGTGCCAGCAGCGTGGGGGGAGGGCCCCAGCATTTT.

The rearrangement uses TRBV28 and TRBJ1-2; 8 nucleotides match TRBD1. V lost 7 bases and J lost 0; bases outside the gene matches: 4. CDR3 length equals 14 residues. The V gene's germline CDR1 is MDHEN and CDR2 SYDVKM. The CDR3 spells CASTETGANYGYTF. The CDR3 DNA is TGTGCCAGCACCGAGACAGGGGCTAACTATGGCTACACCTTC.

The V and J genes are TRBV19 and TRBJ1-5; possible D gene TRBD1, 6 bases. V dropped 7 bases and J dropped 5 bases, with 15 bases sitting between them. Germline V CDR1 and CDR2: LNHDA, SQIVND (reference sequence). The CDR3 has 14 residues. The CDR3 sequence: CASNPGQTYQPQHF. The DNA of the CDR3 is TGTGCCAGTAACCCGGGACAAACCTATCAGCCCCAGCATTTT.

The V and J genes are TRBV7-8 and TRBJ2-3; TRBD1 aligns across 8 bases. Germline CDR1 SGHVS, CDR2 FQNEAQ. V shed 1 base and J 3 bases; nucleotides not matched to a gene: 6. The CDR3 length is 16 residues. DNA for the CDR3: TGTGCCAGCAGCTTAGGTCCAGGGGGCCGGACAGATACGCAGTATTTT. Amino acid sequence: CASSLGPGGRTDTQYF.

This clone was seen just once. The chain has TRBV27 and TRBJ1-1; no clear D gene. The CDR3 extends over 14 amino acids. V was clipped by 3 bases and J by 5 bases, with 13 bases between them. CDR1 is MNHEY and CDR2 is SMNVEV in the germline V gene (reference sequence). The CDR3 DNA reads as TGTGCCAGCAGTTTCTTCGGGGATGAAACTGAAGCTTTCTTT. Protein sequence: CASSFFGDETEAFF.

The rearrangement links TRBV7-2 to TRBJ1-1; D is unresolved. Germline CDR1 SGHTA, CDR2 FQGNSA. Trimming took 2 bases from V and 1 from J, leaving 5 bases between them. This CDR3 has 13 amino acids. The CDR3 here is CASSLQENTEAFF. The CDR3 DNA sequence: TGTGCCAGCAGCTTACAGGAGAACACTGAAGCTTTCTTT.

As to this clone: The same CDR3 also results from other DNA sequences found in this sample. The chain's CDR3 is CASSPRQGSGANVLTF. CDR3 DNA sequence: TGTGCCAGCAGTCCTCGACAGGGATCCGGGGCCAACGTCCTGACTTTC. The rearrangement uses TRBV28 and TRBJ2-6; 7 bases line up with TRBD1. The junction had 8 bases not matched to a gene; V was cut back by 5 bases and J by 4 bases. CDR1 MDHEN and CDR2 SYDVKM come from the germline V gene. This CDR3 region has 16 residues.

This chain joins TRBV6-5 and TRBJ1-2, with TRBD1 matching 10 bases. Per the germline V gene, CDR1 is MNHEY and CDR2 is SVGAGI. The CDR3 spans 15 residues. With 1 base clipped from V and 6 bases from J, the junction kept 5 bases outside the gene matches. The CDR3 loop is CASSYLTGGRNGYTF. CDR3 DNA sequence: TGTGCCAGCAGTTACTTGACAGGGGGCAGGAATGGCTACACCTTC.

The chain couples TRBV7-6 to TRBJ2-3; possibly TRBD1 for D (6 bases). The V end was cut by 2 bases, the J end by 3 bases, with 12 bases between. Germline values: CDR1 SGHVS, CDR2 FNYEAQ. This CDR3 spans 15 amino acids. DNA for the CDR3: TGTGCCAGCAGCTTACACGGACAGTTAACAGATACGCAGTATTTT. Protein: CASSLHGQLTDTQYF. The full variable domain, rest sourced from reference TRBV7-6 and TRBJ2-3, is GAGVSQSPRYKVTKRGQDVALRCDPISGHVSLYWYRQALGQGPEFLTYFNYEAQQDKSGLPNDRFSAERPEGSISTLTIQRTEQRDSAMYRCASSLHGQLTDTQYFGPGTRLTVL.